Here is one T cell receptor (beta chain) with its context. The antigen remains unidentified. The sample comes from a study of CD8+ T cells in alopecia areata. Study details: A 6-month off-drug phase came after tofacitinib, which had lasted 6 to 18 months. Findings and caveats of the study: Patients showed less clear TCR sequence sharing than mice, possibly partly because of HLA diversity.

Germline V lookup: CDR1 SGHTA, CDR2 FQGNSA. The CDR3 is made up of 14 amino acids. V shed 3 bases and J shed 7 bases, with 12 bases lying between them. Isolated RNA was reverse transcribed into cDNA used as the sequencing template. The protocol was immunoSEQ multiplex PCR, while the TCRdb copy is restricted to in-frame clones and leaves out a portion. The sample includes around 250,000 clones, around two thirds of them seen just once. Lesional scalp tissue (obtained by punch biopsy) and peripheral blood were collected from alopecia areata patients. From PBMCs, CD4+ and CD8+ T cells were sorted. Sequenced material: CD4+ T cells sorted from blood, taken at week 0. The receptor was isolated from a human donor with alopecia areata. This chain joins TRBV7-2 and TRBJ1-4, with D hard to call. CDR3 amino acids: CASSFQKGPEKLFF. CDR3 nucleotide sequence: TGTGCCAGCAGCTTTCAGAAGGGTCCTGAAAAACTGTTTTTT.